A selection of T cell receptor beta chains follows, all from one sample in a study of blood T cells in healthy people across ages. From the 5' RACE reads, TCRdb called clonotypes with MiXCR, one entry per CDR3 protein. The sample holds roughly 800,000 distinct CDR3 sequences, 20% to 30% seen once. Another study also made use of these data, one on T cells of mothers and their children.

The sample was blood. These receptors all come from a boy younger than 18 in good health. CDR3s include the opening cysteine and the closing phenylalanine or tryptophan. D genes are given only for firm matches. Clone size is stated in some rows and not others, as once, few, many or a class when expanded.

>TRBV12-3/TRBV12-4|-|TRBJ2-7|-
CASGFRRTHEQYF
TGTGCCAGCGGTTTTAGGAGGACCCACGAGCAGTACTTC
>TRBV19|-|TRBJ2-2|-
CASKVGGSNTGELFF
TGTGCCAGTAAGGTGGGCGGCTCGAACACCGGGGAGCTGTTTTTT
>TRBV27|TRBD2|TRBJ2-2|few
CASSWTSAGELFF
TGTGCCAGCAGTTGGACTAGCGCCGGGGAGCTGTTTTTT
>TRBV11-2|-|TRBJ2-6|few
CASSNTGSRANVLTF
TGTGCCAGCAGCAATACAGGGAGTCGGGCCAACGTCCTGACTTTC
>TRBV12-3/TRBV12-4|-|TRBJ1-1|-
CASSRPGGNTEAFF
TGTGCCAGCAGTCGGCCTGGTGGGAACACTGAAGCTTTCTTT
>TRBV6-5|TRBD1|TRBJ1-1|few
CASSYRTGDTEAFF
TGTGCCAGCAGTTACAGAACAGGGGATACTGAAGCTTTCTTT
>TRBV27|-|TRBJ1-1|-
CASSFLTVGTEAFF
TGTGCCAGCAGTTTTCTGACGGTGGGGACTGAAGCTTTCTTT
>TRBV6-2/TRBV6-3|-|TRBJ1-5|-
CASRLGLYSNQPQHF
TGTGCCAGCAGGTTGGGCCTTTATAGCAATCAGCCCCAGCATTTT
>TRBV7-9|-|TRBJ1-1|few
CASRPDRTNTEAFF
TGTGCCAGCAGACCAGACAGAACGAACACTGAAGCTTTCTTT
>TRBV25-1|-|TRBJ2-6|few
CASSEYSGANVLTF
TGTGCCAGCAGTGAATATTCTGGGGCCAACGTCCTGACTTTC
>TRBV18|-|TRBJ2-5|-
CASSPPGTAQETQYF
TGTGCCAGCTCACCACCAGGGACTGCACAAGAGACCCAGTACTTC
>TRBV24-1|-|TRBJ1-2|-
CATSAVTDYGYTF
TGTGCCACCAGTGCCGTGACAGACTATGGCTACACCTTC
>TRBV20-1|-|TRBJ1-2|-
CSAEGVNRGYTF
TGCAGTGCTGAGGGTGTGAATAGGGGCTACACCTTC
>TRBV7-9|-|TRBJ2-1|few
CASSFPSSQGIDEQFF
TGTGCCAGCAGCTTCCCGAGTAGTCAGGGGATCGATGAGCAGTTCTTC
>TRBV11-2|-|TRBJ2-4|-
CASSLQDIENIQYF
TGTGCCAGCAGCCTCCAAGACATAGAAAACATTCAGTACTTC
>TRBV15|TRBD1|TRBJ1-5|-
CATSRDGGTGGQPQHF
TGTGCCACCAGCAGAGATGGGGGGACAGGGGGGCAGCCCCAGCATTTT
>TRBV27|TRBD2|TRBJ2-7|few
CATGRPVGGGEQYF
TGTGCCACCGGGAGGCCTGTGGGGGGTGGAGAGCAGTACTTC
>TRBV2|-|TRBJ2-4|few
CASSSSDGENIQYF
TGTGCCAGCAGTTCTAGCGACGGGGAAAACATTCAGTACTTC
>TRBV19|-|TRBJ2-1|-
CASSIRGIPNEQFF
TGTGCCAGTAGTATCAGAGGGATCCCCAATGAGCAGTTCTTC
>TRBV10-2|-|TRBJ2-1|few
CASSDWGNEQFF
TGCGCCAGCAGTGATTGGGGCAATGAGCAGTTCTTC
>TRBV12-3/TRBV12-4|-|TRBJ1-1|-
CASRGASETEAFF
TGTGCCAGCAGGGGGGCTAGTGAAACTGAAGCTTTCTTT
>TRBV5-1|TRBD1|TRBJ1-1|-
CASREEGAYHTEAFF
TGCGCCAGCAGGGAGGAGGGGGCCTATCACACTGAAGCTTTCTTT
>TRBV27|-|TRBJ2-7|-
CASSPRKGSNYEQYF
TGTGCCAGCAGCCCCCGGAAGGGAAGTAACTACGAGCAGTACTTC
>TRBV20-1|-|TRBJ2-3|-
CSAREQGPGDTQYF
TGCAGTGCTAGAGAGCAGGGTCCAGGGGATACGCAGTATTTT
>TRBV7-9|-|TRBJ2-2|few
CASSSWANTGELFF
TGTGCCAGCAGCTCGTGGGCGAACACCGGGGAGCTGTTTTTT
>TRBV6-5|TRBD2|TRBJ2-3|-
CASSSGGEGTDTQYF
TGTGCCAGCAGCAGCGGGGGGGAGGGGACAGATACGCAGTATTTT
>TRBV5-1|-|TRBJ1-3|few
CASSLALSGTTGNTIYF
TGCGCCAGCAGCTTGGCCTTGTCAGGGACTACTGGAAACACCATATATTTT
>TRBV6-1|-|TRBJ2-7|few
CATEGALGYEQYF
TGTGCCACGGAGGGGGCCCTCGGCTACGAGCAGTACTTC
>TRBV3-1|TRBD1|TRBJ1-5|-
CASSQTRTGGDQPQHF
TGTGCCAGCAGCCAGACCCGGACAGGGGGCGATCAGCCCCAGCATTTT
>TRBV7-9|-|TRBJ2-6|few
CASSAVGSAGANVLTF
TGTGCCAGCAGCGCGGTAGGTTCTGCTGGGGCCAACGTCCTGACTTTC
>TRBV4-1|TRBD2|TRBJ2-5|-
CASSQWSGSSETQYF
TGCGCCAGCAGCCAGTGGAGCGGGAGCTCCGAGACCCAGTACTTC
>TRBV7-9|-|TRBJ2-1|-
CASSSGGQQFF
TGTGCCAGCAGCTCCGGGGGGCAGCAGTTCTTC
>TRBV12-3/TRBV12-4|-|TRBJ1-3|few
CASSSLSGRAGNTIYF
TGTGCCAGCAGTTCGTTATCGGGAAGGGCTGGAAACACCATATATTTT
>TRBV18|-|TRBJ2-1|few
CASSPGGGANEQFF
TGTGCCAGCTCACCTGGAGGGGGGGCGAATGAGCAGTTCTTC
>TRBV10-3|TRBD2|TRBJ2-5|few
CAISDYLVAGGSQETQYF
TGTGCCATCAGTGACTACCTAGTAGCGGGGGGTTCCCAAGAGACCCAGTACTTC
>TRBV18|-|TRBJ2-5|many
CASSLPGTVFF
TGTGCCAGCTCGCTTCCGGGAACTGTATTCTTC
>TRBV5-1|-|TRBJ2-1|-
CASRQTSNEQFF
TGCGCCAGCAGGCAGACTAGCAATGAGCAGTTCTTC
>TRBV10-3|-|TRBJ2-3|few
CAIRLDGTSTDTQYF
TGTGCCATCAGACTGGACGGGACTAGCACAGATACGCAGTATTTT
>TRBV9|TRBD2|TRBJ2-5|few
CASSVHSGGRETQYF
TGTGCCAGCAGCGTTCACTCCGGGGGGAGGGAGACCCAGTACTTC
>TRBV27|-|TRBJ2-7|few
CASSLEGGGSGEQYF
TGTGCCAGCAGTCTCGAGGGTGGTGGGTCTGGCGAGCAGTACTTC
>TRBV3-1|-|TRBJ2-3|-
CASSQVAGRGSDTQYF
TGTGCCAGCAGCCAAGTGGCCGGGCGCGGGTCAGATACGCAGTATTTT
>TRBV12-3/TRBV12-4|-|TRBJ1-5|-
CASSLARGRQHF
TGTGCCAGCAGTTTAGCGCGCGGTAGACAGCATTTT
>TRBV14|-|TRBJ2-7|many
CASSQAPWEARAEQYF
TGTGCCAGCAGCCAGGCCCCTTGGGAGGCTCGGGCCGAGCAGTACTTC
>TRBV7-9|-|TRBJ1-4|few
CASSPQGINEKLFF
TGTGCCAGCAGCCCTCAGGGGATTAATGAAAAACTGTTTTTT
>TRBV10-3|-|TRBJ2-5|-
CAISESKGGQETQYF
TGTGCCATCAGTGAGTCTAAAGGGGGCCAAGAGACCCAGTACTTC
>TRBV2|TRBD1|TRBJ1-3|-
CATQFDRVAGNTIYF
TGTGCCACCCAATTTGACAGGGTTGCTGGAAACACCATATATTTT
>TRBV4-1|TRBD2|TRBJ2-1|-
CASSQGQRGGRGGDEQFF
TGCGCCAGCAGCCAAGGCCAGCGGGGGGGCCGAGGTGGAGATGAGCAGTTCTTC